These 25 T cell receptor beta chains originate from one sample sequenced in a study of response to subunit inactivated influenza vaccine. TCRdb called the RT-PCR reads again in MiXCR, with one record for every CDR3 protein. This sample has roughly 710,000 distinct CDR3 sequences, with around 15% found just once. The specimen was PBMCs from blood, collected 14 to 15 days before vaccination. Receptors were obtained from a man aged 45-60 years who received an inactivated influenza vaccine.

This clonotype was recorded a few times. The rearrangement links TRBV11-2 to TRBJ2-3, with TRBD2 matching over 8 bases. J was trimmed by 4 bases and V by 4 bases; bases with no gene match: 10. Germline values: CDR1 SGHAT, CDR2 FQNNGV. The CDR3 consists of 16 residues. The CDR3 DNA reads as TGTGCCAGCAGCTCCAAACTAGCGGCCGGGGCAGATACGCAGTATTTT. Translated: CASSSKLAAGADTQYF. The full variable domain, completed using reference TRBV11-2 and TRBJ2-3, is EAGVAQSPRYKIIEKRQSVAFWCNPISGHATLYWYQQILGQGPKLLIQFQNNGVVDDSQLPKDRFSAERLKGVDSTLKIQPAKLEDSAVYLCASSSKLAAGADTQYFGPGTRLTVL.

This chain links TRBV5-1 with TRBJ2-7; 11 nucleotides match TRBD2. The V gene end was trimmed by 4 bases and the J gene end by 6 bases; junction bases not matched to a gene: 6. In germline, CDR1 is SGHRS, CDR2 YFSETQ. The CDR3 runs 14 residues. The CDR3 coding sequence is TGCGCCAGCAGCGGTAGCGGGAGGGCCGTCGAGCAGTACTTC. Translated, it gives CASSGSGRAVEQYF.

This clonotype has at least ten counts. This sequence joins TRBV27 and TRBJ1-6, with TRBD1 matching over 9 bases. The V and J ends lost 5 bases and 7 bases, in that order; junction bases with no gene match: 6. The CDR3 runs to 15 residues. Per the germline V gene, CDR1 is MNHEY and CDR2 is SMNVEV (reference sequence). The CDR3 reads CASSDPTGGNSPLHF. CDR3 nucleotide sequence: TGTGCCAGCAGTGACCCGACAGGGGGGAATTCACCCCTCCACTTT.

This clonotype occurred many times. The chain carries TRBV27 and TRBJ1-2; D may be TRBD1 (5 bases). The CDR3 runs to 15 residues. Trimming took off 3 bases at V and 7 bases at J, with 18 bases between the two ends. In germline, CDR1 is MNHEY, CDR2 SMNVEV (reference sequence). The CDR3 region has the DNA TGTGCCAGCAGTTTTGGGACTAGCGGGATCCGTGGCTACACCTTC. Its translation: CASSFGTSGIRGYTF.

This clonotype was counted between two and nine times. This sequence joins TRBV6-1 and TRBJ2-1; 11 nucleotides match TRBD2. The junction had 11 bases not matched to a gene; V was cut back by 6 bases and J by 4 bases. This CDR3 region has 17 residues. CDR1 is MNHNS and CDR2 is SASEGT in the germline V gene. CDR3 loop: CASRELAGVFAYNEQFF. CDR3 in DNA: TGTGCCAGCAGAGAACTAGCGGGGGTTTTCGCTTACAATGAGCAGTTCTTC.

The genes are TRBV21-1 and TRBJ2-3; the table names TRBD1, a call not compared with the DNA. TRBV21-1 constitutes a pseudogene. The CDR3 totals 13 residues. CDR3 sequence (DNA): TGTAGTAGGCCAGGCGGCTCCAGAGATACGCAGTATTTT. Translated, it gives CSRPGGSRDTQYF.

The table lists this clonotype with a few counts. V is TRBV7-9 and J is TRBJ2-7; D is undetermined. This CDR3 is built from 12 residues. V was clipped by 4 bases and J by 7 bases, with 11 bases between them. CDR1 and CDR2 from the germline V gene are SEHNR and FQNEAQ (reference sequence). The CDR3 bases are TGTGCCAGCAGCTCAGTACAGAGGGAGCAGTACTTC. Encoded protein: CASSSVQREQYF.

This chain links TRBV5-1 with TRBJ2-1, with D possibly matching TRBD1 (6 bases). The V and J ends lost 2 bases and 7 bases respectively, with 16 bases between them. This CDR3 comprises 15 residues. Germline values: CDR1 SGHRS, CDR2 YFSETQ. CDR3 sequence (DNA): TGCGCCAGCAGCTTCACAGGGCCCGAAATAAATGAGCAGTTCTTC. Protein product: CASSFTGPEINEQFF.

This clonotype has ten or more counts. The V and J genes are TRBV6-5 and TRBJ1-6; 7 nucleotides match TRBD1. CDR3 size: 14 residues. Germline CDR1 and CDR2: MNHEY and SVGAGI. The V gene end was trimmed by 2 bases and the J gene end by 10 bases; junction bases not matched to a gene: 5. The DNA of the CDR3 is TGTGCCAGCAGTTACATGACAGGGAGGTCACCCCTCCACTTT. This sequence encodes CASSYMTGRSPLHF.

V gene TRBV29-1 combines with J gene TRBJ1-2, with 8 positions matching TRBD1. The J segment lost 1 base and the V segment lost 5 bases, leaving 3 bases of the junction unmatched. Germline V CDR1 and CDR2: SQVTM, ANQGSEA. The CDR3 is made up of 13 amino acids. The CDR3 spells CSVRQGNNYGYTF. The CDR3 region has the DNA TGCAGCGTTCGACAGGGGAATAACTATGGCTACACCTTC.

This clonotype was recorded a few times. The J gene is TRBJ2-7, the V gene TRBV20-1, with D perhaps being TRBD1 or TRBD2 (5 bases each). V was pared by 8 bases and J by 6 bases, with 17 bases between. The V gene's germline CDR1 is DFQATT and CDR2 SNEGSKA (reference sequence). This CDR3 region has 12 residues. CDR3 bases: TGCAGTACGCTACATTGGGGGTCCGAGCAGTACTTC. Translated: CSTLHWGSEQYF.

This clonotype was detected only a few times. The rearrangement uses TRBV27 and TRBJ2-4; D possibly corresponds to TRBD1 (6 bases). CDR3 length: 15 amino acids. Germline V gives CDR1 MNHEY, CDR2 SMNVEV (reference sequence). Trimming stripped 4 bases from V and 7 bases from J, with 17 bases between. CDR3 nucleotide sequence: TGTGCCAGCAGTTCGCGACCCCAAAGGGGGAACATTCAGTACTTC. This translates into CASSSRPQRGNIQYF.

The V call is TRBV20-1, the J call TRBJ2-5, with 8 positions matching TRBD1. From germline, CDR1 is DFQATT and CDR2 SNEGSKA (reference sequence). This CDR3 has 12 residues. Trimming cost V 6 bases and J 4 bases; bases outside gene matches: 4. The DNA of the CDR3 is TGCAGTGCCACCGGACAGGGAGAGACCCAGTACTTC. Translated, it gives CSATGQGETQYF.

This clonotype appeared a few times. The chain is built from TRBV6-2 or TRBV6-3 and TRBJ2-7; TRBD1 agrees at 12 bases. CDR3 length equals 18 residues. Unmatched junction bases numbered 18, after V lost 6 bases and J lost 6 bases. Germline-derived CDR1 and CDR2 are MNHEY and SVGEGT. The chain's CDR3 is CASSTSPYTGQGASEQYF. The CDR3 bases are TGTGCCAGCAGCACGTCCCCCTACACGGGACAGGGGGCCAGCGAGCAGTACTTC.

This clonotype was observed at least ten times. The gene calls are TRBV7-2 and TRBJ2-5, with 11 bases identical to TRBD2. J lost 4 bases, V lost 3 bases, and 7 bases had no gene match. CDR3 length equals 16 residues. Germline loops: CDR1 SGHTA, CDR2 FQGNSA. CDR3 loop: CASSLGLAGGRETQYF. As DNA, the CDR3 is TGTGCCAGCAGCTTGGGATTAGCGGGGGGGCGAGAGACCCAGTACTTC.

This chain uses TRBV7-9 with TRBJ2-3, with TRBD2 identical over 7 bases. The J segment lost 2 bases and the V segment lost 1 base, leaving 3 bases of the junction unmatched. Germline CDR1 is SEHNR and CDR2 is FQNEAQ (reference sequence). The CDR3 spans 15 residues. Here the CDR3 reads CASSLVRGFTDTQYF. The DNA for the CDR3 is TGTGCCAGCAGCTTAGTGCGGGGGTTCACAGATACGCAGTATTTT.

J is TRBJ2-3 and V is TRBV19, with 10 bases matching TRBD1. The germline CDR1 and CDR2 sequences are LNHDA and SQIVND (reference sequence). The CDR3 is made up of 16 amino acids. V shed 0 bases, J shed 3 bases, and the junction held 3 bases outside the gene matches. The CDR3 sequence is CASSIEDRGLTDTQYF. The CDR3 region has the DNA TGTGCCAGTAGTATAGAAGACAGGGGGCTAACAGATACGCAGTATTTT.

This clonotype was picked up a small number of times. V and J are TRBV7-8 and TRBJ2-1; TRBD2 might be the D (6 bases). Germline V gene lookup returns CDR1 SGHVS and CDR2 FQNEAQ. CDR3 size: 17 residues. The germline V and J ends were trimmed by 7 bases and 6 bases, with 25 bases remaining between them. For the CDR3, the DNA is TGTGCCAGCAACACGTTTATGGGCGGAGGGGTTCCCAATGAGCAGTTCTTC. Amino acid sequence: CASNTFMGGGVPNEQFF.

The table lists this clonotype with a few counts. The chain couples TRBV6-1 to TRBJ2-7, with D maybe TRBD2 (6 bases). The CDR3 length is 15 residues. Looked up from germline, CDR1 is MNHNS and CDR2 is SASEGT. V was pared by 6 bases and J by 0 bases, with 15 bases between. The CDR3: CASSFGLSSSYEQYF. The DNA for the CDR3 is TGTGCCAGCAGCTTCGGACTATCGAGCTCCTACGAGCAGTACTTC.

The V and J genes are TRBV20-1 and TRBJ2-7; weak D call: TRBD2 (5 bases). Germline lookup yields CDR1 DFQATT and CDR2 SNEGSKA (reference sequence). The germline V and J ends were trimmed by 0 bases and 3 bases, with 15 bases remaining between them. The CDR3 totals 15 residues. This CDR3 reads CSARDPGSNVYEQYF. In nucleotides, the CDR3 is TGCAGTGCTAGAGATCCGGGGTCGAACGTCTACGAGCAGTACTTC.

The rearrangement uses TRBV5-1 and TRBJ2-2; D remains ambiguous. The CDR3 is made up of 16 amino acids. Trimming pared 0 bases from V and 4 bases from J, leaving 13 bases between. In germline, CDR1 is SGHRS, CDR2 YFSETQ. This chain's CDR3 is CASSLDVLVITGELFF. The CDR3 region has the DNA TGCGCCAGCAGCTTGGACGTGCTAGTGATCACCGGGGAGCTGTTTTTT.

This clonotype was detected only a few times. This chain links TRBV6-2 or TRBV6-3 with TRBJ2-7; D is possibly TRBD1 (6 bases). Germline V CDR1 and CDR2: MNHEY, SVGEGT. Trimming pared 3 bases from V and 3 bases from J, leaving 12 bases between. The CDR3 extends over 14 amino acids. The CDR3 protein is CASSYGGHFYEQYF. CDR3 nucleotides: TGTGCCAGCAGTTATGGGGGACATTTCTACGAGCAGTACTTC.

This clonotype was detected a few times. The chain recombines TRBV6-5 with TRBJ1-1, with D hard to call. Between the trimmed V and J ends, which lost 2 bases and 5 bases, there was a span of 15 bases. The CDR3 sequence is 15 residues long. In germline, CDR1 is MNHEY, CDR2 SVGAGI. CDR3 in amino acids: CASSYGRTGGTEAFF. The CDR3 DNA reads TGTGCCAGCAGTTACGGGCGGACGGGAGGGACTGAAGCTTTCTTT.

This clonotype came up a few times. As DNA, the CDR3 is TGTGCCAGCAGCTTAGCGCATGGGGACCAAGAGACCCAGTACTTC. Its translation is CASSLAHGDQETQYF. V usage is TRBV7-9 and J usage is TRBJ2-5; no firm D call. CDR3 length: 15 amino acids. The V end was cut by 0 bases, the J end by 0 bases, with 8 bases between. Germline values: CDR1 SEHNR, CDR2 FQNEAQ (reference sequence).

This clonotype came up many times. The rearrangement links TRBV12-3 or TRBV12-4 to TRBJ2-7; D is unresolved. Trimming removed 6 bases at V and 4 bases at J, with 10 bases between. This CDR3 is built from 12 residues. In nucleotides, the CDR3 is TGTGCCAGCAGCAAATTCCCATACGAGCAGTACTTC. Protein: CASSKFPYEQYF.